The clone carrying this TCR beta chain was picked up a small number of times. The antigen remains undetermined. The data are from a study of blood T cells in healthy people across ages. Findings and limits, study-wide: Older age coincided with a roughly linear decline in TCR beta diversity per million T cells.

Using a J-beta primer mix together with a sample-barcoded 5' primer, a second PCR was run for about 7 to 12 cycles. MiXCR, applied by TCRdb to the 5' RACE reads, yields one record per CDR3 protein. The data contain some 1.8 million distinct CDR3 sequences, about 39% of them seen just once; the ten biggest clones take up approximately 22%. Germline loops: CDR1 SQVTM, CDR2 ANQGSEA. The CDR3 is made up of 12 amino acids. Trimming left V 6 bases short and J 7 bases short, with 15 bases between. This chain uses TRBV29-1 with TRBJ1-2; D might be TRBD1 (6 bases). The sample comprised blood. This TCR came from a human donor in good health. The CDR3 region has the DNA TGCAGCGTCCCACAGGGATCTGGTGGCTACACCTTC. Translation gives CSVPQGSGGYTF.